Listed here are 4 T cell receptor beta chains from one sample, sequenced in a study of tumor-infiltrating lymphocytes in primary liver carcinoma (dated by TCRdb to 2017 to 2019). TCRdb shows the sequencer as Illumina HiSeq 2500. TCRbeta-specific cDNA was reverse-transcribed from 500 ng total RNA using a constant-region primer and ProtoScript II reverse transcriptase. Construction of the TCRbeta libraries relied on three nested rounds of multiplex PCR, following a slightly modified ARM-PCR procedure. Multiplex TRBV1-TRBV30 forward primers and a Cbeta reverse primer were used in the first two PCR rounds, each of which was run for around 9 cycles. The public sequencing data were trimmed at Q25 with fastp and processed into clonotypes with MiXCR by TCRdb, which kept only in-frame beta chains. Every distinct CDR3 protein forms one entry, paired with its most common genes and DNA. Recorded for this sample are tens of thousands of distinct CDR3 sequences; 71% of them occurred a single time. The ten largest clones take up around 15% of the sample.

Without any cell sorting, total RNA and DNA were co-extracted from around 18-30 mg of bulk tissue using the AllPrep DNA/RNA mini kit. The sample taken for sequencing was liver tumor tissue from sampling region 4. The cell subset or site label, read with the paper, signifies: tumor region T4, right-lateral pole. All receptors come from a woman between 55 and 75 years old with primary liver carcinoma and hepatitis B virus infection.

This clonotype was detected many times. This sequence joins TRBV12-3 or TRBV12-4 and TRBJ2-3; 12 positions agree with TRBD2. The CDR3 loop spans 16 amino acids. V lost 6 bases, J lost 2 bases, and 6 bases stayed unmatched. CDR3 residues: CASRKRLAGVTDTQYF. The CDR3 DNA sequence: TGTGCCAGCAGGAAGAGACTAGCGGGGGTCACAGATACGCAGTATTTT.

A word on this clonotype: The junction shows a germline mismatch at one end, possibly a read error. This rearrangement joins TRBV11-1 to TRBJ2-7; possibly TRBD1 for D (6 bases). Germline values: CDR1 SGHAT, CDR2 FQDESV (reference sequence). The CDR3 is 15 residues long. The CDR3: CASSWDGTRTYEHYF. The CDR3 DNA reads TGTGCCAGCAGCTGGGACGGGACAAGGACCTACGAGCACTACTTC.

This chain joins TRBV5-1 and TRBJ2-3; possible D gene TRBD2, 6 bases. This CDR3 spans 14 amino acids. The germline V gene encodes CDR1 SGHRS and CDR2 YFSETQ. V was pared by 5 bases and J by 7 bases, with 17 bases between. DNA for the CDR3: TGCGCCAGCAGTCATAGTGGGAGGTCCCATACGCAGTATTTT. Translating gives CASSHSGRSHTQYF. Based on the CDR3 plus reference TRBV5-1 and TRBJ2-3, the full variable domain is KAGVTQTPRYLIKTRGQQVTLSCSPISGHRSVSWYQQTPGQGLQFLFEYFSETQRNKGNFPGRFSGRQFSNSRSEMNVSTLELGDSALYLCASSHSGRSHTQYFGPGTRLTVL.

Comments on this clonotype: At one boundary the junction diverges from the germline segment, which might be a read error. The chain joins TRBV11-1 to TRBJ1-1; D is ambiguous. Germline-derived CDR1 and CDR2 are SGHAT and FQDESV (reference sequence). This CDR3 is built from 14 residues. CDR3 sequence: CTSSLGKGGTEAFF. The CDR3 coding sequence is TGTACCAGCAGCCTAGGCAAGGGAGGGACTGAAGCTTTCTTT.